This T cell receptor (beta chain) emerged from a study of cytomegalovirus exposure and HLA in healthy donors. Study-level information: Earlier, fewer than 140 million unique TCR beta sequences were recovered from 200 million or so T cells by an analysis. Inside one of the first data releases sat about 85 million unique TCRs taken from HLA-typed donors. Whole-study findings and limits: Some TCR beta chains (164 of them) were listed as cytomegalovirus-associated.

With respect to this clone: Its antigen is currently unknown. The junction does not match germline at one end; this may be a read error.

PCR employed 60 Vbeta and 13 Jbeta primers. The protocol was immunoSEQ multiplex PCR, while the TCRdb copy is restricted to in-frame clones and leaves out a portion. The sample has 200,000 to 250,000 clones, 80% to 90% seen once. CDR3 size: 11 residues. Germline-derived CDR1 and CDR2 are DFQATT and SNEGSKA (reference sequence). The chain combines TRBV20-1 with TRBJ2-1; TRBD2 matches 7 bases. This sequence was found in a woman aged 18-35 years in good health and CMV-seronegative. The sample was PBMCs. CDR3 amino acids: CSARDQLGLLF. CDR3 in DNA: TGCAGTGCTAGAGATCAACTGGGACTACTCTTC.